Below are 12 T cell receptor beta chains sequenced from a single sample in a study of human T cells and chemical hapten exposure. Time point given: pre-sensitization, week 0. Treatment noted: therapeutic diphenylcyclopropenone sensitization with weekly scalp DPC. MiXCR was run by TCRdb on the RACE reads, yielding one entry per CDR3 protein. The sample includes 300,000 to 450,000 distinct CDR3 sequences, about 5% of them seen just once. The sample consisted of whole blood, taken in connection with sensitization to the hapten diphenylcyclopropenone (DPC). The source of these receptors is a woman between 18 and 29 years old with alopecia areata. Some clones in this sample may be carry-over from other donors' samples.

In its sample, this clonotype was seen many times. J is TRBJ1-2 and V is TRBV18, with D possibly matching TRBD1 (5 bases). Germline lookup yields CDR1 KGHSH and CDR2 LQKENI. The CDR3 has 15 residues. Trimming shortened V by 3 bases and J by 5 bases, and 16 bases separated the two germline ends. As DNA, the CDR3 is TGTGCCAGCTCACCTTTCCGGGACGGGGCATATGGCTACACCTTC. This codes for CASSPFRDGAYGYTF.

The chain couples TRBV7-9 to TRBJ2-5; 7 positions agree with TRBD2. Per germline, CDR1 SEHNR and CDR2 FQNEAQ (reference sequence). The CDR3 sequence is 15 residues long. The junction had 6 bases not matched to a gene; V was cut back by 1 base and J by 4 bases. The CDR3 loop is CASSLEASGVETQYF. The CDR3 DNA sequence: TGTGCCAGCAGCTTAGAAGCCAGCGGGGTAGAGACCCAGTACTTC.

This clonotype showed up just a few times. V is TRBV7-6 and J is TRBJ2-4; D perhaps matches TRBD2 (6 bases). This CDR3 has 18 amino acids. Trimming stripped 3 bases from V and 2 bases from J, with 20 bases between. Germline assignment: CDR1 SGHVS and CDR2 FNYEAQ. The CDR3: CASSLGGHRTLSKNIQYF. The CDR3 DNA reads TGTGCCAGCAGCTTGGGAGGACACCGAACATTATCCAAAAACATTCAGTACTTC.

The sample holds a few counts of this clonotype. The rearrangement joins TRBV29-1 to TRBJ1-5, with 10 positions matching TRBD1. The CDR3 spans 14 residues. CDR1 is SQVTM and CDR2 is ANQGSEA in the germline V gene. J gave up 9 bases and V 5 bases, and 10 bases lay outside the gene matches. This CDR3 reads CSVSPGQGLTPQHF. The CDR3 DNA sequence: TGCAGCGTTAGCCCGGGACAGGGGCTTACGCCCCAGCATTTT.

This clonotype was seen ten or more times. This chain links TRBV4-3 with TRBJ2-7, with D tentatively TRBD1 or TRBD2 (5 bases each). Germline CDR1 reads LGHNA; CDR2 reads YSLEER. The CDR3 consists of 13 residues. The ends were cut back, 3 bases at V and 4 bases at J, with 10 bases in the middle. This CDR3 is CASSQGDGYEQYF. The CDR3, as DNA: TGCGCCAGCAGCCAGGGGGACGGGTACGAGCAGTACTTC.

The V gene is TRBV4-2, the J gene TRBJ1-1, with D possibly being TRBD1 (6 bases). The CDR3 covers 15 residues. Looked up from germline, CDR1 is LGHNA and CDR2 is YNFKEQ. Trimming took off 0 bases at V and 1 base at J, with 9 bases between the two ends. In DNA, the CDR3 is TGTGCCAGCAGCCAAGAGGAAGGGGGGAACACTGAAGCTTTCTTT. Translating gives CASSQEEGGNTEAFF.

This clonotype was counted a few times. CDR3 protein: CASRSWGNVFTQYF. CDR3 bases: TGCGCCAGCAGATCCTGGGGAAACGTTTTTACGCAGTATTTT. The chain is built from TRBV5-1 and TRBJ2-3, with no clear D. The CDR3 has 14 residues. Per the germline V gene, CDR1 is SGHRS and CDR2 is YFSETQ. Between the trimmed V and J ends, which lost 5 bases and 8 bases, there was a span of 18 bases. Filled out from reference TRBV5-1 and TRBJ2-3, the complete variable domain reads KAGVTQTPRYLIKTRGQQVTLSCSPISGHRSVSWYQQTPGQGLQFLFEYFSETQRNKGNFPGRFSGRQFSNSRSEMNVSTLELGDSALYLCASRSWGNVFTQYFGPGTRLTVL.

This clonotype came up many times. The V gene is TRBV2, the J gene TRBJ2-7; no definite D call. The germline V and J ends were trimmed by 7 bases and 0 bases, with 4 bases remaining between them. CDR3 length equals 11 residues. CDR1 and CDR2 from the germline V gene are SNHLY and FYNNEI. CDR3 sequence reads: CASTLSYEQYF. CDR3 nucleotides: TGTGCCAGCACCCTCTCCTACGAGCAGTACTTC.

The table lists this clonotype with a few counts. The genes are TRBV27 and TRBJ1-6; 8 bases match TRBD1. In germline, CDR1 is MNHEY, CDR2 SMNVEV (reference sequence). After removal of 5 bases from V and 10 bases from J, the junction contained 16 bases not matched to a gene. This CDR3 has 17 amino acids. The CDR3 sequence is CASSPRQGPISGSPLHF. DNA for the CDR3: TGTGCCAGCAGTCCCCGACAGGGGCCCATATCAGGGTCACCCCTCCACTTT.

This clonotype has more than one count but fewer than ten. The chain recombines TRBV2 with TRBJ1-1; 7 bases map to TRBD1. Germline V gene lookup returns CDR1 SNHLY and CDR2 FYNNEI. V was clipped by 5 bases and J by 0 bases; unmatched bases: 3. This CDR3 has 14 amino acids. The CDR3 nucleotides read TGTGCCAGCAGTAGGGGGCTCCTGAACACTGAAGCTTTCTTT. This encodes CASSRGLLNTEAFF.

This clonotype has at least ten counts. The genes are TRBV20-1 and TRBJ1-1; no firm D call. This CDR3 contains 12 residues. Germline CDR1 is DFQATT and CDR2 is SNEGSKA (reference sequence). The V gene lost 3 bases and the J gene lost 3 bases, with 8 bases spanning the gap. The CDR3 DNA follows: TGCAGTGCTAGTCGGTGGGACACTGAAGCTTTCTTT. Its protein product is CSASRWDTEAFF.

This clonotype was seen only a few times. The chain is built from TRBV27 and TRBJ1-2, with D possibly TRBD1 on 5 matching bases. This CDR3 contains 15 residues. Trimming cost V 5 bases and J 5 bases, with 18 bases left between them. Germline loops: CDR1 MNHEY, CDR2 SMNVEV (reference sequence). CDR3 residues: CASSLPGRTFYGYTF. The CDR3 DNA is TGTGCCAGCAGTCTACCGGGACGGACCTTTTATGGCTACACCTTC.